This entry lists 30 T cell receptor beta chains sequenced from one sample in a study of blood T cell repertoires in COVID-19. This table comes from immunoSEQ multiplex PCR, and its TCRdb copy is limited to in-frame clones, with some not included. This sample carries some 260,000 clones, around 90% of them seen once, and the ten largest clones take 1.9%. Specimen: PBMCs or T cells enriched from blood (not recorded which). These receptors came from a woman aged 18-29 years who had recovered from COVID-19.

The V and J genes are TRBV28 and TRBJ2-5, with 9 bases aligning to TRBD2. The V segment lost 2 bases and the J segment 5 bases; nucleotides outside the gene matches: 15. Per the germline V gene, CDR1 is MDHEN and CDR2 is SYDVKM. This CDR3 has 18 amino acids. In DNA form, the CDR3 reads TGTGCCAGCAGTTTAACTCGGCCCAGTAGCGGGGGACGGGAGACCCAGTACTTC. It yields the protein CASSLTRPSSGGRETQYF.

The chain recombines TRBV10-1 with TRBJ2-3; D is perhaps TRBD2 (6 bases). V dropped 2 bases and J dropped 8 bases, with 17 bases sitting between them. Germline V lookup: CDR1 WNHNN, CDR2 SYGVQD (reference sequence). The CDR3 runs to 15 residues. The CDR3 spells CASSEGGGSQSTQYF. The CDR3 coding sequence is TGCGCCAGCAGTGAGGGGGGAGGCAGTCAGTCTACGCAGTATTTT.

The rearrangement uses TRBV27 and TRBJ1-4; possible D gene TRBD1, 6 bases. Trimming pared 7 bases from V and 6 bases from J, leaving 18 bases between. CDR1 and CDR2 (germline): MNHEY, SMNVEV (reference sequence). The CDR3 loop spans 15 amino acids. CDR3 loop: CASTPGGGVHEKLFF. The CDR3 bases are TGTGCCAGCACCCCCGGAGGGGGGGTCCATGAAAAACTGTTTTTT.

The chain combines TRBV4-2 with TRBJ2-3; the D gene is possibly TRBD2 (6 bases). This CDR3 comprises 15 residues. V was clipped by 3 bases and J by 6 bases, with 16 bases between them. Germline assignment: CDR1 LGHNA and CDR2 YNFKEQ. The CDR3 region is CASSHPTGSSDTQYF. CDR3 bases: TGTGCCAGCAGCCACCCGACCGGGAGTTCTGATACGCAGTATTTT.

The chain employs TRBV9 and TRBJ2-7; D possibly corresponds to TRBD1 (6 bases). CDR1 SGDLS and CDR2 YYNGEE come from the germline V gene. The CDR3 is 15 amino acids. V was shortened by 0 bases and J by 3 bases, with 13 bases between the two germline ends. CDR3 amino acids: CASSVDGGPGYEQYF. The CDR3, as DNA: TGTGCCAGCAGCGTAGATGGGGGCCCGGGCTACGAGCAGTACTTC.

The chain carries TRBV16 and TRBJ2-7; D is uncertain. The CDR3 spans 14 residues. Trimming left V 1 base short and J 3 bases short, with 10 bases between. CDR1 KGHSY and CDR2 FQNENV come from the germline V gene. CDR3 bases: TGTGCCAGCAGCCAATATCAGGTCAGCTACGAGCAGTACTTC. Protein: CASSQYQVSYEQYF.

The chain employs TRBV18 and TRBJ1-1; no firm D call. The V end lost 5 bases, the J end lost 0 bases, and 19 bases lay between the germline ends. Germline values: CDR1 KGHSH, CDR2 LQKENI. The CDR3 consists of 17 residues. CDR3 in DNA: TGTGCCAGCTCAGCCACCTTTCGGGTTACCATGAACACTGAAGCTTTCTTT. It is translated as CASSATFRVTMNTEAFF.

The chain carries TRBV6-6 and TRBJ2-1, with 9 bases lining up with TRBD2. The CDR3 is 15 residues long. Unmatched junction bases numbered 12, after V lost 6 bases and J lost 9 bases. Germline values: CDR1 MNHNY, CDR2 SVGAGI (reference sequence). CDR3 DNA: TGTGCCAGCAGCGATCACCGGGAGACTAGCGGTGAGCAGTTCTTC. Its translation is CASSDHRETSGEQFF.

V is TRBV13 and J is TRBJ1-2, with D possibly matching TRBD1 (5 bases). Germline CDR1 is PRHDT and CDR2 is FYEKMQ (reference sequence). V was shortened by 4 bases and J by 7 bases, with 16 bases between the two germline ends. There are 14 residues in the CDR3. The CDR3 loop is CASSSRARVGGYTF. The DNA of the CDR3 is TGTGCCAGCAGCTCCAGGGCCAGGGTCGGTGGCTACACCTTC.

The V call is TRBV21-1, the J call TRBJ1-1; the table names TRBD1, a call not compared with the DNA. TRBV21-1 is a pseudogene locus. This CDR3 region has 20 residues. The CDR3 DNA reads TGTGCCAGCAGCAAAGGGGTAGGCGAGACAGGGGCCACTCTTTGCACTGAAGCTTTCTTT. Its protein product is CASSKGVGETGATLCTEAFF.

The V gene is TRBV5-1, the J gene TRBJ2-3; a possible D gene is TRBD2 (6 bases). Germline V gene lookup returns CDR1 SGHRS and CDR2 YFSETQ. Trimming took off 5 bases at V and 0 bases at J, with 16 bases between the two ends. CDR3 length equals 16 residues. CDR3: CASSRLRGPSTDTQYF. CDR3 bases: TGCGCCAGCAGTAGGTTGCGGGGACCTAGCACAGATACGCAGTATTTT.

The CDR3 bases are TGCGCCAGCAGCCTAGGACTAGCGGGAGCCAATGAGCAGTTCTTC. The encoded protein is CASSLGLAGANEQFF. The V and J genes are TRBV5-1 and TRBJ2-1; TRBD2 aligns across 13 bases. This CDR3 is 15 amino acids long. V dropped 4 bases and J dropped 6; count of bases not matched to a gene: 4. Germline V gives CDR1 SGHRS, CDR2 YFSETQ. Together with reference TRBV5-1 and TRBJ2-1, the CDR3 gives the full variable domain: KAGVTQTPRYLIKTRGQQVTLSCSPISGHRSVSWYQQTPGQGLQFLFEYFSETQRNKGNFPGRFSGRQFSNSRSEMNVSTLELGDSALYLCASSLGLAGANEQFFGPGTRLTVL.

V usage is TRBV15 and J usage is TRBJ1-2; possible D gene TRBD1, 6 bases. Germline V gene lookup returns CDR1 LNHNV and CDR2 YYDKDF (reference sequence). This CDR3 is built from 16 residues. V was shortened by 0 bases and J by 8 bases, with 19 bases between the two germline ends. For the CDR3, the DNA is TGTGCCACCAGCAGAGATGGAATTTACAGGGATGGCGGCTACACCTTC. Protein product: CATSRDGIYRDGGYTF. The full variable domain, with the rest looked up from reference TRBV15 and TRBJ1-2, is DAMVIQNPRYQVTQFGKPVTLSCSQTLNHNVMYWYQQKSSQAPKLLFHYYDKDFNNEADTPDNFQSRRPNTSFCFLDIRSPGLGDTAMYLCATSRDGIYRDGGYTFGSGTRLTVV.

The CDR3: CAIRQGATFNEQFF. The CDR3, as DNA: TGTGCCATCAGACAGGGGGCGACCTTCAATGAGCAGTTCTTC. The chain employs TRBV10-3 and TRBJ2-1, with TRBD1 matching over 9 bases. Germline-derived CDR1 and CDR2 are ENHRY and SYGVKD. V lost 6 bases and J lost 6; bases outside the gene matches: 6. The CDR3 is 14 amino acids.

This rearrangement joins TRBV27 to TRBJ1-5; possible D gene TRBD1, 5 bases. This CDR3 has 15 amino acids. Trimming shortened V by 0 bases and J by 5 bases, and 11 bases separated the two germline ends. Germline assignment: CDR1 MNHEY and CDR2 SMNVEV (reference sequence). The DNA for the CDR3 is TGTGCCAGCAGTTTATCGGGGGGGACGCATCAGCCCCAGCATTTT. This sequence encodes CASSLSGGTHQPQHF.

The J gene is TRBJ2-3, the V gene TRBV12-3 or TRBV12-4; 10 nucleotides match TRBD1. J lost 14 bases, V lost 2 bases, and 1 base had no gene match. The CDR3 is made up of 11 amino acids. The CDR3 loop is CASSLRDRGYF. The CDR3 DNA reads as TGTGCCAGCAGTTTAAGGGACAGGGGGTATTTT.

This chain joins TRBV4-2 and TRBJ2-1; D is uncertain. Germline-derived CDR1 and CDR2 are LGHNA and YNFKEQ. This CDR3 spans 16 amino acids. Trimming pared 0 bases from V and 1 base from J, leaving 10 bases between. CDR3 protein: CASSQERGESYNEQFF. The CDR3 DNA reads TGTGCCAGCAGCCAAGAGAGAGGTGAGTCCTACAATGAGCAGTTCTTC.

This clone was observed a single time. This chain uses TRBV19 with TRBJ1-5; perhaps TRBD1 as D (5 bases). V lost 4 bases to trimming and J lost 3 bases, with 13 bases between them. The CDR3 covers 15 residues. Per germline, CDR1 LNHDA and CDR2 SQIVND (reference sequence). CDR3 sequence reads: CASSTIQGYNQPQHF. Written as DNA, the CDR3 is TGTGCCAGTAGTACCATTCAGGGTTACAATCAGCCCCAGCATTTT.

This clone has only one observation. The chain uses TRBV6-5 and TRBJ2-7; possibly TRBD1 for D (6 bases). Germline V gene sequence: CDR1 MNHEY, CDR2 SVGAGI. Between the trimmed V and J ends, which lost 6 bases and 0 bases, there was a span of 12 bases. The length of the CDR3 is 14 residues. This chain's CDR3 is CASRRQALSYEQYF. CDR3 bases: TGTGCCAGCAGACGACAGGCCCTCTCCTACGAGCAGTACTTC.

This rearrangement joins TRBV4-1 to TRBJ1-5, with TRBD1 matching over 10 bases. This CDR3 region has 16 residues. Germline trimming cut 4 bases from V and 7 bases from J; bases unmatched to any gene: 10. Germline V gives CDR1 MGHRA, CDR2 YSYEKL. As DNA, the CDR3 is TGCGCCAGCAGCCCCCGGGACAGGGGTATGGGGCAGCCCCAGCATTTT. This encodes CASSPRDRGMGQPQHF.

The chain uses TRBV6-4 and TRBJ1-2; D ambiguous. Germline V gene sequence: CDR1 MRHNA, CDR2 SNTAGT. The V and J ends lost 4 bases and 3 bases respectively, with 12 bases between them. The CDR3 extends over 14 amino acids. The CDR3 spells CASSVDIGDYGYTF. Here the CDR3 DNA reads TGTGCCAGCAGTGTGGATATCGGGGACTATGGCTACACCTTC.

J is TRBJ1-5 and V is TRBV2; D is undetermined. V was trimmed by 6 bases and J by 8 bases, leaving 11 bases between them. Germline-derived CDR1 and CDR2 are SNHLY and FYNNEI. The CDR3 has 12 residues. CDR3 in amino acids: CASRSAGEPQHF. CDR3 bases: TGTGCCAGCAGGTCGGCCGGGGAGCCCCAGCATTTT.

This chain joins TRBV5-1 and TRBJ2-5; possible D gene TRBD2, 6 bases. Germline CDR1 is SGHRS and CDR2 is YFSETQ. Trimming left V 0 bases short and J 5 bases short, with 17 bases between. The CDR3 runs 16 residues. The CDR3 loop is CASSLARNSGGETQYF. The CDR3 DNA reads TGCGCCAGCAGCTTGGCTCGCAACTCAGGAGGGGAGACCCAGTACTTC.

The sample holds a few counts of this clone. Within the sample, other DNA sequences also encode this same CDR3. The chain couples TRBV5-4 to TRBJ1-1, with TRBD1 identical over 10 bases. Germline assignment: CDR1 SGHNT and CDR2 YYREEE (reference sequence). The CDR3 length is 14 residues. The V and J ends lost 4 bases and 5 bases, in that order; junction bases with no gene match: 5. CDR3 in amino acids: CASSLGTGDTEAFF. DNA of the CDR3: TGTGCCAGCAGCCTCGGGACAGGGGATACTGAAGCTTTCTTT.

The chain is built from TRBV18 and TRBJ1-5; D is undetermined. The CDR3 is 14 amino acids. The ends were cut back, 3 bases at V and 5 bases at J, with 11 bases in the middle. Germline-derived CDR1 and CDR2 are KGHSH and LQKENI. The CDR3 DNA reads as TGTGCCAGCTCACCGTTACCCACAGATCAGCCCCAGCATTTT. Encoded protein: CASSPLPTDQPQHF.

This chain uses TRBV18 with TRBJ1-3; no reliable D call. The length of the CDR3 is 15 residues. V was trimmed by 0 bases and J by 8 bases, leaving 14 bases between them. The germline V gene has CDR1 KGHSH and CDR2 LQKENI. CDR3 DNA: TGTGCCAGCTCACCACCCGTTGGAGCGGGCGACACCATATATTTT. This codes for CASSPPVGAGDTIYF.

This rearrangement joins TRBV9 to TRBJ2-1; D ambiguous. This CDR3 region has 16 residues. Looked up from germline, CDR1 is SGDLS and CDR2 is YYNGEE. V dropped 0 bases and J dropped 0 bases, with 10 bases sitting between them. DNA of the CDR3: TGTGCCAGCAGCGTAGATGCTCCTAGCTCCTACAATGAGCAGTTCTTC. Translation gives CASSVDAPSSYNEQFF.

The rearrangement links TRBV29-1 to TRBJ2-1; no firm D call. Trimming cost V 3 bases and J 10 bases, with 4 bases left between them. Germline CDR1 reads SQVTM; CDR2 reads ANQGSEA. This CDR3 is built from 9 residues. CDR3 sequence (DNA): TGCAGCGTTGACCCGGAGCAGTTCTTC. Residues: CSVDPEQFF.

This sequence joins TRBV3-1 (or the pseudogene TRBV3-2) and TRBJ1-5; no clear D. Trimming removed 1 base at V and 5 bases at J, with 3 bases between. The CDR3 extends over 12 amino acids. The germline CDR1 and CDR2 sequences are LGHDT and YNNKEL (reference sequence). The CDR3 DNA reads TGTGCCAGCAGCCAAGCCGATCAGCCCCAGCATTTT. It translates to CASSQADQPQHF.

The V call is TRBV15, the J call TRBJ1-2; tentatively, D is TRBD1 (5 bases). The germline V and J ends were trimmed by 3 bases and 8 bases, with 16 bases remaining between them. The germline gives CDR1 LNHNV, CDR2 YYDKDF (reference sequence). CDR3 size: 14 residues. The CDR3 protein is CATSSGGEGFGYTF. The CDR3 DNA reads TGTGCCACCAGCAGCGGGGGGGAGGGATTCGGCTACACCTTC.